The source of this TCR beta chain is a study of early T cells in non-severe SARS-CoV-2 infection. TCRdb used MiXCR to reprocess the 5' RACE reads, holding one entry per CDR3 protein. The sample has 98,000 or so distinct CDR3 sequences, 9.5% to 13% seen once. The CDR3 runs to 12 residues. V dropped 6 bases and J dropped 6 bases, with 10 bases sitting between them. Germline CDR1 reads MNHNS; CDR2 reads SASEGT. The chain recombines TRBV6-1 with TRBJ2-3; the D gene is possibly TRBD2 (6 bases). The receptor's source is an adult who was a healthcare worker with PCR-confirmed SARS-CoV-2 infection or an uninfected control (not recorded which). Sequences were obtained from whole blood. The CDR3 sequence: CASSRRGDTQYF. CDR3 DNA: TGTGCCAGCAGCCGCCGGGGGGATACGCAGTATTTT.